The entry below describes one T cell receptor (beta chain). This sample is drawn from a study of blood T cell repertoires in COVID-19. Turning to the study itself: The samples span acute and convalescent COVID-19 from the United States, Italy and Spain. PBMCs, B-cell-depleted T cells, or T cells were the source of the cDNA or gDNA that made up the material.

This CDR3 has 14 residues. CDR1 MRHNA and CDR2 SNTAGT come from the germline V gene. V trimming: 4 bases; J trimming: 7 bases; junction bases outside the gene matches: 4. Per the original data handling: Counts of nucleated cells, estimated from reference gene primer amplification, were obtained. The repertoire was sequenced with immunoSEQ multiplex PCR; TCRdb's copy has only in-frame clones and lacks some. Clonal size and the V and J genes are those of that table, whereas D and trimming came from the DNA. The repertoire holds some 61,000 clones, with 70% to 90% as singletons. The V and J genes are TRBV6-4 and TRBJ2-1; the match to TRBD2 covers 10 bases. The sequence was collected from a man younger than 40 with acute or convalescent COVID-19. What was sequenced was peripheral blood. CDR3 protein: CASSAYSGRNEQFF. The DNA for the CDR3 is TGTGCCAGCAGTGCTTATAGCGGGAGGAATGAGCAGTTCTTC.